The present TCR beta chain was sequenced within a study of patients and donors after allogeneic stem cell transplantation. A single record per CDR3 protein comes from TCRdb applying MiXCR to the RT-PCR reads. Of about 410,000 distinct CDR3 sequences listed, about a sixth are singletons. This clonotype was seen only a few times. There are 13 residues in the CDR3. Trimming cost V 5 bases and J 3 bases; bases outside gene matches: 2. Germline CDR1 is SNHLY and CDR2 is FYNNEI. Sequencing used blood, either unsorted or a sorted T cell fraction (not recorded which). The TCR originated in a human donor who was either an allogeneic HSCT recipient or a stem cell or donor lymphocyte infusion donor (not recorded which). It is not recorded whose cells these are; they may come from a transplant donor. The chain recombines TRBV2 with TRBJ2-7, with TRBD1 matching 9 bases. CDR3: CASSMGQGYEQYF. CDR3 in DNA: TGTGCCAGCAGTATGGGACAGGGCTACGAGCAGTACTTC.